This entry is about one TCR beta chain. Profiled with immunoSEQ multiplex PCR; TCRdb holds only in-frame clones, not every one. The table includes 19,000 or so clones, about 70% detected once. The sample comes from a study of sequential checkpoint blockade in melanoma. Study overall: Arm A got nivolumab then ipilimumab; arm B the reverse, 1:1. Each arm's sequence ended with maintenance nivolumab.

Trimming pared 3 bases from V and 1 base from J, leaving 19 bases between. Germline CDR1 reads KGHSH; CDR2 reads LQKENI. The CDR3 covers 18 residues. Stated treatment: randomized to nivolumab then ipilimumab (arm A) or the reverse (arm B). None of the patients previously received DNA-damaging chemotherapy. Sorted cells were live CD3+CD8+, lacking CD19 and CD56, from PBMCs. The chain couples TRBV18 to TRBJ2-1; tentatively, D is TRBD2 (7 bases). The material was CD8+ T cells sorted from blood (inferred from file names), obtained from a patient given nivolumab and ipilimumab in sequence. This TCR was sampled from a human donor with melanoma. The chain's CDR3 is CASSPPFGGAISYNEQFF. CDR3 coding DNA: TGTGCCAGCTCACCTCCATTTGGGGGGGCCATATCCTACAATGAGCAGTTCTTC.